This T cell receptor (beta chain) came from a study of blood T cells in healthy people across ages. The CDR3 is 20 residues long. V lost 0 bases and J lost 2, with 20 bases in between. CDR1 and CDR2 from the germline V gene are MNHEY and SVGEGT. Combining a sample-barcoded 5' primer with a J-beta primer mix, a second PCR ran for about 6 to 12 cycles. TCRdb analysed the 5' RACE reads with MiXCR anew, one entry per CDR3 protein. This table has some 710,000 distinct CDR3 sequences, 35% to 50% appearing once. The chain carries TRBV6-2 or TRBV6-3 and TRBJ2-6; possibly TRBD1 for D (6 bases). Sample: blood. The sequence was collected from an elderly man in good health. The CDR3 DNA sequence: TGTGCCAGCAGTTACTCGTCGCACAGGGTTTTACGCGCTGGGGCCAACGTCCTGACTTTC. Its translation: CASSYSSHRVLRAGANVLTF.